Below are 21 T cell receptor beta chains sequenced from a single sample in a study of blood T cell repertoires in COVID-19. Generated by immunoSEQ multiplex PCR, the TCRdb table keeps only in-frame clones and is missing some. This sample has 100,000 to 150,000 clones, with approximately 83% found just once. The sequencing sample was made of peripheral blood. These receptors came from a woman of 80 years or more with acute or convalescent COVID-19.

This clone has a single count. The chain combines TRBV4-3 with TRBJ1-1, with 8 bases lining up with TRBD1. J gave up 10 bases and V 0 bases, and 13 bases lay outside the gene matches. The CDR3 totals 16 residues. Germline lookup yields CDR1 LGHNA and CDR2 YSLEER. The CDR3 loop is CASSQDWNPPTGAAFF. The CDR3 DNA follows: TGCGCCAGCAGCCAAGATTGGAACCCGCCGACAGGGGCAGCTTTCTTT.

The genes are TRBV2 and TRBJ2-3; D remains ambiguous. CDR1 is SNHLY and CDR2 is FYNNEI in the germline V gene. V dropped 8 bases and J dropped 4 bases, with 10 bases sitting between them. The CDR3 consists of 12 residues. CDR3 residues: CASSEVADTQYF. In DNA form, the CDR3 reads TGTGCCAGCTCCGAGGTGGCAGATACGCAGTATTTT.

The V call is TRBV14, the J call TRBJ1-1; a possible D gene is TRBD1 (6 bases). The CDR3 totals 14 residues. Trimming took 0 bases from V and 4 from J, leaving 9 bases between them. Germline values: CDR1 SGHDN, CDR2 FVKESK. The CDR3 DNA sequence: TGTGCCAGCAGCCAAGACACAGGGTTCACTGAAGCTTTCTTT. It yields the protein CASSQDTGFTEAFF. The full variable domain, rest sourced from reference TRBV14 and TRBJ1-1, is EAGVTQFPSHSVIEKGQTVTLRCDPISGHDNLYWYRRVMGKEIKFLLHFVKESKQDESGMPNNRFLAERTGGTYSTLKVQPAELEDSGVYFCASSQDTGFTEAFFGQGTRLTVV.

The rearrangement links TRBV9 to TRBJ2-2; D is possibly TRBD2 (5 bases). CDR3 length: 15 amino acids. Trimming left V 3 bases short and J 1 base short, with 10 bases between. Germline assignment: CDR1 SGDLS and CDR2 YYNGEE. CDR3 sequence reads: CASSAGEGNTGELFF. The CDR3 DNA reads TGTGCCAGCAGCGCAGGTGAGGGGAACACCGGGGAGCTGTTTTTT.

The chain combines TRBV27 with TRBJ1-5, with D unresolved. Germline V CDR1 and CDR2: MNHEY, SMNVEV (reference sequence). The V end was cut by 5 bases, the J end by 0 bases, with 8 bases between. The CDR3 is 14 residues long. The CDR3 region has the DNA TGTGCCAGCAGTGACGGGTATAGCAATCAGCCCCAGCATTTT. Translation: CASSDGYSNQPQHF.

The V and J genes are TRBV5-4 and TRBJ2-3, with 8 nucleotides matching TRBD2. The length of the CDR3 is 16 residues. Unmatched junction bases numbered 8, after V lost 4 bases and J lost 1 base. Germline V gives CDR1 SGHNT, CDR2 YYREEE (reference sequence). The CDR3 bases are TGTGCCAGCAGCGTTACGGGGGGGCCCGGCACAGATACGCAGTATTTT. Translated: CASSVTGGPGTDTQYF.

The chain combines TRBV29-1 with TRBJ1-2; TRBD1 aligns across 8 bases. Germline V lookup: CDR1 SQVTM, CDR2 ANQGSEA. This CDR3 has 14 amino acids. Trimming removed 1 base from V and 6 bases from J; junction bases left unmatched: 7. CDR3 region: CSVEGTGRRNGYTF. In nucleotides, the CDR3 is TGCAGCGTTGAAGGGACAGGGAGGAGGAATGGCTACACCTTC.

For the CDR3, the DNA is TGCGCCAGCAGCCAAGGGCCCCGGGGGGCTAGCTACGAGCAGTACTTC. Encoded protein: CASSQGPRGASYEQYF. The rearrangement links TRBV4-3 to TRBJ2-7, with D possibly being TRBD2 (7 bases). Germline V lookup: CDR1 LGHNA, CDR2 YSLEER. This CDR3 contains 16 residues. V was clipped by 1 base and J by 3 bases, with 16 bases between them.

About this clone itself: A read error may account for a junction end that differs from germline. The chain carries TRBV7-7 and TRBJ2-2, with 12 bases aligning to TRBD1. CDR1 is SSHAT and CDR2 is FNYEAQ in the germline V gene (reference sequence). The CDR3 has 17 amino acids. This chain's CDR3 is CASSLDRRDRGPGELFF. The CDR3, as DNA: TGTGCTAGCAGCTTAGACCGGCGGGACAGGGGGCCCGGGGAGCTGTTTTTT.

The chain has TRBV7-2 and TRBJ1-1; D possibly corresponds to TRBD1 (5 bases). This CDR3 is 13 amino acids long. The germline gives CDR1 SGHTA, CDR2 FQGNSA. V was pared by 5 bases and J by 3 bases, with 10 bases between. The CDR3 nucleotides are TGTGCCAGCAGCCTCCAGGGTTACACTGAAGCTTTCTTT. Residues: CASSLQGYTEAFF.

This clone showed up just once. The genes are TRBV28 and TRBJ1-1; the D gene is possibly TRBD1 (6 bases). CDR1 MDHEN and CDR2 SYDVKM come from the germline V gene. Trimming took 10 bases from V and 0 from J, leaving 12 bases between them. The CDR3 extends over 13 amino acids. CDR3 residues: CAIQGPMNTEAFF. The CDR3, as DNA: TGTGCCATCCAGGGGCCAATGAACACTGAAGCTTTCTTT.

The CDR3 DNA sequence: TGTGCCAGCAGCAACCTAGGAGGCCACTCTGGAAACACCATATATTTT. This encodes CASSNLGGHSGNTIYF. The chain employs TRBV7-9 and TRBJ1-3, with D uncertain. The CDR3 has 16 residues. CDR1 and CDR2 from the germline V gene are SEHNR and FQNEAQ (reference sequence). V dropped 5 bases and J dropped 0 bases, with 14 bases sitting between them.

The chain is built from TRBV24-1 and TRBJ1-2; D perhaps matches TRBD1 (6 bases). Germline-derived CDR1 and CDR2 are KGHDR and SFDVKD. Deletions cut 1 base from V and 3 bases from J, with 26 bases between. This CDR3 has 20 residues. In nucleotides, the CDR3 is TGTGCCACCAGTGATTTTTCTTTCTGGGGCAGGGGCGTGCAAGACTATGGCTACACCTTC. This translates into CATSDFSFWGRGVQDYGYTF.

The chain combines TRBV25-1 with TRBJ1-5; the match to TRBD1 covers 7 bases. J lost 6 bases, V lost 6 bases, and 11 bases had no gene match. CDR3 length: 15 residues. Germline lookup yields CDR1 MGHDK and CDR2 SYGVNS. The CDR3 region is CASRFDRARVQPQHF. For the CDR3, the DNA is TGTGCCAGCAGATTCGACAGGGCGAGGGTTCAGCCCCAGCATTTT.

This clone was observed a single time. This chain uses TRBV10-1 with TRBJ2-7, with 8 positions matching TRBD2. The CDR3 totals 16 residues. With V trimmed by 10 bases and J by 0 bases, 14 bases remained unmatched. The germline CDR1 and CDR2 sequences are WNHNN and SYGVQD (reference sequence). The CDR3, as DNA: TGCGCCACCATACTCCGGGGGGGGGCCCCCTCCTACGAGCAGTACGTC. Translating it yields CATILRGGAPSYEQYV.

V gene TRBV2 combines with J gene TRBJ1-5; tentative D call: TRBD1 (6 bases). This CDR3 has 14 residues. Trimming stripped 10 bases from V and 6 bases from J, with 19 bases between. Germline CDR1 SNHLY, CDR2 FYNNEI. The CDR3 nucleotides read TGTGCCACCTCACAGGGAGGGGCCCCTCAGCCCCAGCATTTT. This encodes CATSQGGAPQPQHF.

The chain couples TRBV29-1 to TRBJ2-7, with TRBD1 as a possible D gene (5 bases). Trimming removed 6 bases at V and 0 bases at J, with 18 bases between. CDR1 and CDR2 from the germline V gene are SQVTM and ANQGSEA. The CDR3 has 15 amino acids. The CDR3 region is CSVGGADSSSYEQYF. DNA of the CDR3: TGCAGCGTGGGTGGGGCCGACTCAAGCTCCTACGAGCAGTACTTC.

The chain has TRBV18 and TRBJ2-1; 11 bases fit TRBD2. Germline lookup yields CDR1 KGHSH and CDR2 LQKENI. The trim removed 8 bases at V and 3 bases at J, leaving 0 bases unmatched. The CDR3 sequence is 13 residues long. CDR3 DNA sequence: TGTGCCAGCGGGACTAGCGGCTACAATGAGCAGTTCTTC. The encoded protein is CASGTSGYNEQFF.

The chain couples TRBV15 to TRBJ1-1; TRBD1 might be the D (5 bases). Trimming took 1 base from V and 0 from J, leaving 15 bases between them. Germline V gene data show CDR1 as LNHNV and CDR2 as YYDKDF (reference sequence). This CDR3 region has 17 residues. DNA for the CDR3: TGTGCCACCAGCAGAGCCCGGGGACTACCGATGAACACTGAAGCTTTCTTT. Its protein is CATSRARGLPMNTEAFF.

The CDR3 bases are TGCGCCAGCAGCCGGGCAGGGTCGAACACTGAAGCTTTCTTT. It encodes CASSRAGSNTEAFF. V usage is TRBV5-1 and J usage is TRBJ1-1; D is perhaps TRBD1 (5 bases). Germline V CDR1 and CDR2: SGHRS, YFSETQ. Trimming shortened V by 4 bases and J by 1 base, and 11 bases separated the two germline ends. The CDR3 is 14 amino acids. The full variable domain, its missing parts supplied by reference TRBV5-1 and TRBJ1-1, is KAGVTQTPRYLIKTRGQQVTLSCSPISGHRSVSWYQQTPGQGLQFLFEYFSETQRNKGNFPGRFSGRQFSNSRSEMNVSTLELGDSALYLCASSRAGSNTEAFFGQGTRLTVV.

This clone came up once. The chain is built from TRBV15 and TRBJ1-2; TRBD1 is a possible D gene (5 bases). CDR3 size: 15 residues. The V gene's germline CDR1 is LNHNV and CDR2 YYDKDF (reference sequence). V lost 2 bases and J 6 bases, leaving 16 bases between the germline ends. CDR3 coding DNA: TGTGCCACCAGCAGACTCTCTCAGGGTTCTAATGGCTACACCTTC. It codes for CATSRLSQGSNGYTF.